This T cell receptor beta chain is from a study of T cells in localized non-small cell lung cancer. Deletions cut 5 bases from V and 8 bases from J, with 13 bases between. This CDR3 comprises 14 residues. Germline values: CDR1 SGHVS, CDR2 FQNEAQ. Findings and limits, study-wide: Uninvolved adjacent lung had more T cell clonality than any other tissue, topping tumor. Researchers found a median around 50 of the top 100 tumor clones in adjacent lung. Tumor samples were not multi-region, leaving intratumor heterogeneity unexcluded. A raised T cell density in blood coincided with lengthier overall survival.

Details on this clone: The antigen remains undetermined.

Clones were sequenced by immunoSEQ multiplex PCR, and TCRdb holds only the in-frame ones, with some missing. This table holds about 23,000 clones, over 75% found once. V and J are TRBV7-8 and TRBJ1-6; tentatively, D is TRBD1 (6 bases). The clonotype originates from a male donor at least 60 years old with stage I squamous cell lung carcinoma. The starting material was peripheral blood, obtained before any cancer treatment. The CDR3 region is CASSRQAGDSPLHF. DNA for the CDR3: TGTGCCAGCAGCCGACAGGCGGGTGATTCACCCCTCCACTTT.